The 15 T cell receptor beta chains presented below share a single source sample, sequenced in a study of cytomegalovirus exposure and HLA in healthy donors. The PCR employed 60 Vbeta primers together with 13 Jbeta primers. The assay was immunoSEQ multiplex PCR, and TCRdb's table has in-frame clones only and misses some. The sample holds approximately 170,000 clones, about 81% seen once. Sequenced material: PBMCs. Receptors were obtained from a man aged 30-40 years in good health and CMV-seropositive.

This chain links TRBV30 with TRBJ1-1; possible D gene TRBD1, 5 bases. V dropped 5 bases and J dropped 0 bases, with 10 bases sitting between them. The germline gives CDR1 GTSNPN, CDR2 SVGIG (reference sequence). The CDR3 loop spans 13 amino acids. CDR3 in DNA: TGTGCCTGGGCGGGGCCTCTGAACACTGAAGCTTTCTTT. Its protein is CAWAGPLNTEAFF.

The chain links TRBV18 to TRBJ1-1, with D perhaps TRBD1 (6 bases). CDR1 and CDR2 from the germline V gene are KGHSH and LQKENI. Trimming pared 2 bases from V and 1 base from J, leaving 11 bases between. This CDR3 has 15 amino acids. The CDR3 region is CASSPTRTENTEAFF. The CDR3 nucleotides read TGTGCCAGCTCACCAACCCGGACAGAGAACACTGAAGCTTTCTTT.

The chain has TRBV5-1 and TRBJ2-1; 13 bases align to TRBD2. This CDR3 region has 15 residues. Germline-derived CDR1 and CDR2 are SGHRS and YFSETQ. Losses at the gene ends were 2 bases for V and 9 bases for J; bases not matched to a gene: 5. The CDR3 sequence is CASSLRTSGSSEQFF. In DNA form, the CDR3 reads TGCGCCAGCAGCTTACGGACTAGCGGGAGTAGTGAGCAGTTCTTC.

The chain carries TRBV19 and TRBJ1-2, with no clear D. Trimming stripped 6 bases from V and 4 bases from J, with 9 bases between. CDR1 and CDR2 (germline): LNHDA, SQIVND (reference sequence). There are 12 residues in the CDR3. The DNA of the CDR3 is TGTGCCAGTAGCAGGTTGGGCTATGGCTACACCTTC. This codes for CASSRLGYGYTF. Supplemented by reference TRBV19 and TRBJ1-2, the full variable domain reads DGGITQSPKYLFRKEGQNVTLSCEQNLNHDAMYWYRQDPGQGLRLIYYSQIVNDFQKGDIAEGYSVSREKKESFPLTVTSAQKNPTAFYLCASSRLGYGYTFGSGTRLTVV.

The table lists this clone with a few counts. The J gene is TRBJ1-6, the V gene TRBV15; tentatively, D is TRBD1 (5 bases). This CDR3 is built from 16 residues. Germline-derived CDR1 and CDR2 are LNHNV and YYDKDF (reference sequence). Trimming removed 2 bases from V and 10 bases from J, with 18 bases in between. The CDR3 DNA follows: TGTGCCACCAGCAGACGTCAACAGGAGTTGGGGTCACCCCTCCACTTT. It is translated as CATSRRQQELGSPLHF.

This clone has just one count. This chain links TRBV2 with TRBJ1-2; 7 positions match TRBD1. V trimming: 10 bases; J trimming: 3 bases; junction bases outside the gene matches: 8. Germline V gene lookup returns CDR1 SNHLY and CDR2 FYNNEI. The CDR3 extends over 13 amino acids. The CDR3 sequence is CATTPGQYYGYTF. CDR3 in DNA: TGTGCCACCACTCCGGGACAGTACTATGGCTACACCTTC.

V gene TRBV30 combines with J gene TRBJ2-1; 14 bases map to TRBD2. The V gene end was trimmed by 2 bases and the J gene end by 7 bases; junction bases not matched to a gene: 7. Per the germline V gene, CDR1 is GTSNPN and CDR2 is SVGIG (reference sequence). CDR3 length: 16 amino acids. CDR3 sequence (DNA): TGTGCCTGGAGTAGGGGACTAGCGGGAGTATTTAATGAGCAGTTCTTC. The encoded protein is CAWSRGLAGVFNEQFF.

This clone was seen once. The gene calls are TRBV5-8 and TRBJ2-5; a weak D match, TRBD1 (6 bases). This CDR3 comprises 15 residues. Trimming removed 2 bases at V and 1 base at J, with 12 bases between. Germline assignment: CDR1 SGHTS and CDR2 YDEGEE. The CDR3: CASSFQGLFQETQYF. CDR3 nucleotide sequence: TGTGCCAGCAGCTTCCAGGGGTTATTCCAAGAGACCCAGTACTTC.

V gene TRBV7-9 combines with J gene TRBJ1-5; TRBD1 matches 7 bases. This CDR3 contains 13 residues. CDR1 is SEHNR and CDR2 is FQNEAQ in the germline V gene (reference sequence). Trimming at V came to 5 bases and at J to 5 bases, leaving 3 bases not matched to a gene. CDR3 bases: TGTGCCAGCAGCCCCACAGGGGATCAGCCCCAGCATTTT. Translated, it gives CASSPTGDQPQHF.

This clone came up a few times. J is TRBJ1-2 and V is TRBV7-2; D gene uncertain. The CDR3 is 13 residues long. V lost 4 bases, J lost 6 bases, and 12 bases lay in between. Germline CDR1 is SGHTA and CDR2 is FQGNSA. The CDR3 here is CASSYPGSNGYTF. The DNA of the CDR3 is TGTGCCAGCAGCTATCCGGGATCGAATGGCTACACCTTC.

The DNA for the CDR3 is TGCAGCGTTGAAACCGGGCAGGGGGCTGGCGAGACCCAGTACTTC. Protein: CSVETGQGAGETQYF. The V gene is TRBV29-1, the J gene TRBJ2-5; 8 bases fit TRBD1. This CDR3 region has 15 residues. CDR1 is SQVTM and CDR2 is ANQGSEA in the germline V gene. The V gene end was trimmed by 2 bases and the J gene end by 5 bases; junction bases not matched to a gene: 10. The variable domain in full, with the rest retrieved from reference TRBV29-1 and TRBJ2-5, is SAVISQKPSRDICQRGTSLTIQCQVDSQVTMMFWYRQQPGQSLTLIATANQGSEATYESGFVIDKFPISRPNLTFSTLTVSNMSPEDSSIYLCSVETGQGAGETQYFGPGTRLLVL.

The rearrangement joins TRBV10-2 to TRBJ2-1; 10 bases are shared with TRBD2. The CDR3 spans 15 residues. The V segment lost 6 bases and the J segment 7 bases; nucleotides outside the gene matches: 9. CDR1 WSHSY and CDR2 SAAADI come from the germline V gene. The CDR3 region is CASRPSGGALNEQFF. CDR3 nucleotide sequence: TGCGCCAGCAGACCAAGCGGGGGGGCCTTGAATGAGCAGTTCTTC.

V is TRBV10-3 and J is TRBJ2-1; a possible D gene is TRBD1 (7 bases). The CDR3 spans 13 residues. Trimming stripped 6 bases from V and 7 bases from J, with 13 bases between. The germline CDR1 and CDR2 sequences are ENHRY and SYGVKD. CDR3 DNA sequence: TGTGCCATCAGGGAGGGGGCAGTGAATGAGCAGTTCTTC. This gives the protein CAIREGAVNEQFF.

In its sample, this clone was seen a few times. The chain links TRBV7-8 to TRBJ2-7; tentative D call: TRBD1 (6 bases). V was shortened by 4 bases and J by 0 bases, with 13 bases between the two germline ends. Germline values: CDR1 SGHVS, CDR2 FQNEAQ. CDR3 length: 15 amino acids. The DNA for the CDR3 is TGTGCCAGCAGCTCCGGGCAGGGGAGCTCCTACGAGCAGTACTTC. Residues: CASSSGQGSSYEQYF.

CDR3 sequence reads: CASSLVSGPLRQYF. CDR3 in DNA: TGTGCCAGCAGCTTGGTTTCTGGGCCTTTGAGGCAGTACTTC. The rearrangement links TRBV5-6 to TRBJ2-7; D uncertain. CDR3 length: 14 amino acids. Germline V gene lookup returns CDR1 SGHDT and CDR2 YYEEEE. The V gene lost 0 bases and the J gene lost 9 bases, with 16 bases spanning the gap.